Listed here are 8 T cell receptor beta chains from one sample, sequenced in a study of cytomegalovirus exposure and HLA in healthy donors. The data were produced by immunoSEQ multiplex PCR, yet TCRdb's version contains in-frame clones alone and is incomplete. In the table there are tens of thousands of clones, 94% of which are singletons. The sample taken for sequencing was PBMCs. These receptors originate from a woman aged 18-35 years in good health and CMV-seronegative.

This chain links TRBV5-6 with TRBJ1-1; 7 positions match TRBD1. Unmatched junction bases numbered 4, after V lost 3 bases and J lost 5 bases. The V gene's germline CDR1 is SGHDT and CDR2 YYEEEE. This CDR3 is built from 13 residues. The CDR3 loop is CASSSEGATEAFF. The CDR3, as DNA: TGTGCCAGCAGCTCTGAGGGGGCGACTGAAGCTTTCTTT.

J is TRBJ2-7 and V is TRBV28; TRBD1 matches at 8 bases. CDR1 and CDR2 (germline): MDHEN, SYDVKM. With 10 bases clipped from V and 1 base from J, the junction kept 6 bases outside the gene matches. CDR3 length equals 13 residues. The DNA of the CDR3 is TGTGCCACGGAGGACAGGGTGTCCTACGAGCAGTACTTC. Translation gives CATEDRVSYEQYF.

V gene TRBV19 combines with J gene TRBJ1-2, with D unresolved. V gave up 1 base and J gave up 2 bases, with 8 bases separating them. The germline V gene encodes CDR1 LNHDA and CDR2 SQIVND (reference sequence). CDR3 length: 14 residues. CDR3 sequence (DNA): TGTGCCAGTAGTATAGCGGTAAACAACTATGGCTACACCTTC. Protein: CASSIAVNNYGYTF.

This rearrangement joins TRBV6-5 to TRBJ1-3; D remains ambiguous. Trimming took off 4 bases at V and 2 bases at J, with 9 bases between the two ends. The CDR3 is 14 residues long. Germline CDR1 reads MNHEY; CDR2 reads SVGAGI. CDR3 sequence reads: CASSFGDTGNTIYF. In nucleotides, the CDR3 is TGTGCCAGCAGTTTCGGTGATACTGGAAACACCATATATTTT.

This rearrangement joins TRBV13 to TRBJ2-7; 7 nucleotides line up with TRBD1. J was trimmed by 6 bases and V by 5 bases; bases with no gene match: 13. Germline lookup yields CDR1 PRHDT and CDR2 FYEKMQ (reference sequence). The CDR3 contains 15 residues. The CDR3 nucleotides are TGTGCCAGCAGCCCACACGACAGGGTGACAGCCGAGCAGTACTTC. It encodes CASSPHDRVTAEQYF.

This chain joins TRBV30 and TRBJ1-1, with no clear D. Germline V gene sequence: CDR1 GTSNPN, CDR2 SVGIG (reference sequence). The V end was cut by 7 bases, the J end by 3 bases, with 12 bases between. The CDR3 loop spans 12 amino acids. The CDR3 sequence: CASPARDTEAFF. CDR3 DNA: TGTGCCTCCCCGGCCCGGGACACTGAAGCTTTCTTT.

J is TRBJ2-2 and V is TRBV28, with 8 positions matching TRBD2. After removal of 5 bases from V and 4 bases from J, the junction contained 6 bases not matched to a gene. CDR1 is MDHEN and CDR2 is SYDVKM in the germline V gene. The CDR3 totals 15 residues. CDR3 sequence: CASSLGGEGTGELFF. The DNA for the CDR3 is TGTGCCAGCAGTCTCGGGGGGGAGGGCACCGGGGAGCTGTTTTTT.

The chain joins TRBV12-5 to TRBJ2-1; 7 bases map to TRBD2. The germline CDR1 and CDR2 sequences are LGHNT and FRNRAP. The trim removed 7 bases at V and 6 bases at J, leaving 15 bases unmatched. The CDR3 is 16 residues long. CDR3: CASAPTRLALSNEQFF. CDR3 nucleotide sequence: TGTGCTAGTGCCCCGACCCGACTAGCCCTGTCCAATGAGCAGTTCTTC.